Detailed here is one TCR beta chain. This sample stems from a study of cytomegalovirus exposure and HLA in healthy donors. Per the germline V gene, CDR1 is SGDLS and CDR2 is YYNGEE. The CDR3 spans 16 residues. J lost 2 bases, V lost 4 bases, and 6 bases had no gene match. PCR amplification relied on 60 Vbeta primers (plus 13 Jbeta primers). TCRdb keeps only in-frame clones here, not all; method: immunoSEQ multiplex PCR. Counted here are around 140,000 clones, just under 85% occurring once; the ten biggest clones make up 1.4% to 1.5%. The chain has TRBV9 and TRBJ2-1; 10 bases align to TRBD2. Sequencing was performed on PBMCs. The origin of this receptor is a man aged 25-40 years in good health and CMV-seropositive. CDR3 in amino acids: CASSYRLAGAYNEQFF. CDR3 DNA sequence: TGTGCCAGCAGCTATCGGCTAGCGGGAGCCTACAATGAGCAGTTCTTC.